These 18 T cell receptor beta chains share one sample of origin, sequenced in a study of T cells in narcolepsy. Assay: immunoSEQ multiplex PCR; the TCRdb copy retains only in-frame clones and omits some. The sample records roughly 25,000 clones, just over 60% being singletons. The sample was memory (CD45RA-) CD4+ T cells from blood. Receptors originate from a human donor in good health.

Here the CDR3 reads CASSFRTSGVYEQFF. The DNA for the CDR3 is TGCGCCAGCAGCTTCAGGACTAGCGGGGTCTATGAGCAGTTCTTC. This chain uses TRBV5-1 with TRBJ2-1; 12 bases align to TRBD2. There are 15 residues in the CDR3. Unmatched junction bases numbered 5, after V lost 2 bases and J lost 8 bases. Germline CDR1 SGHRS, CDR2 YFSETQ.

Points on this clone: This specimen includes other DNA sequences encoding the same CDR3. The chain recombines TRBV27 with TRBJ2-5; D remains ambiguous. Per germline, CDR1 MNHEY and CDR2 SMNVEV (reference sequence). V lost 2 bases and J 5 bases, leaving 9 bases between the germline ends. The CDR3 spans 13 residues. DNA for the CDR3: TGTGCCAGCAGTTTAAGTGGGCAGGAGACCCAGTACTTC. It codes for CASSLSGQETQYF.

As to this clone: Other DNA sequences in this specimen translate into the identical CDR3. The rearrangement uses TRBV6-1 and TRBJ1-5; tentative D call: TRBD1 (5 bases). The CDR3 contains 14 residues. V lost 4 bases to trimming and J lost 7 bases, with 14 bases between them. CDR1 is MNHNS, CDR2 SASEGT, per germline. CDR3 sequence: CASSARWGDQPQHF. The CDR3 DNA reads TGTGCCAGCAGTGCCAGATGGGGGGACCAGCCCCAGCATTTT.

The J gene is TRBJ2-3, the V gene TRBV2, with D perhaps TRBD1 or TRBD2 (5 bases each). Trimming stripped 3 bases from V and 9 bases from J, with 10 bases between. The CDR3 consists of 12 residues. Germline V lookup: CDR1 SNHLY, CDR2 FYNNEI. CDR3 DNA sequence: TGTGCCAGCAGTGAGGGGGTGAGGACGCAGTATTTT. Residues: CASSEGVRTQYF.

V gene TRBV18 combines with J gene TRBJ2-5, with a possible D match to TRBD1 (5 bases). The J call could be wrong; TRBJ2-7 is a better fit for the DNA end. The CDR3 is 13 amino acids. Germline lookup yields CDR1 KGHSH and CDR2 LQKENI. The CDR3 nucleotides are TGTGCCAGCTCGGCCGGACATTCCTACGAGCAGTACTTC. Translation gives CASSAGHSYEQYF.

Remarks on this clone: Within the sample, other DNA sequences also encode this same CDR3. The rearrangement joins TRBV10-2 to TRBJ1-5, with D possibly being TRBD1 (5 bases). The CDR3 consists of 13 residues. Germline V gene data show CDR1 as WSHSY and CDR2 as SAAADI. The V gene lost 6 bases and the J gene lost 5 bases, with 11 bases spanning the gap. The CDR3 loop is CASSRQSDQPQHF. CDR3 nucleotide sequence: TGCGCCAGCAGCCGACAGAGCGATCAGCCCCAGCATTTT.

The chain uses TRBV7-9 and TRBJ2-7, with D possibly being TRBD2 (7 bases). The CDR3 totals 13 residues. Germline CDR1 is SEHNR and CDR2 is FQNEAQ (reference sequence). Trimming removed 8 bases at V and 3 bases at J, with 14 bases between. In DNA, the CDR3 is TGTGCCAGCGGGAGGGGGGAGGTCTACGAGCAGTACTTC. Encoded protein: CASGRGEVYEQYF.

This chain links TRBV18 with TRBJ1-3, with D tentatively TRBD1 (5 bases). Germline lookup yields CDR1 KGHSH and CDR2 LQKENI. Trimming took off 6 bases at V and 5 bases at J, with 17 bases between the two ends. CDR3 size: 15 residues. The CDR3 coding sequence is TGTGCCAGCTCCCCCTCGAGCGAGGGACGAAACACCATATATTTT. It yields the protein CASSPSSEGRNTIYF.

About this clone: A much larger clone sits a single nucleotide away, making a read error possible. This specimen includes other DNA sequences encoding the same CDR3. The V and J genes are TRBV2 and TRBJ1-2; D might be TRBD1 (5 bases). Germline CDR1 SNHLY, CDR2 FYNNEI. The CDR3 has 13 amino acids. Deletions cut 6 bases from V and 8 bases from J, with 16 bases between. The CDR3 sequence: CASRGGGGRGYTF. The CDR3 DNA sequence: TGTGCCAGCAGGGGCGGCGGGGGGAGAGGCTACACCTTC.

J is TRBJ2-7 and V is TRBV29-1; D may correspond to TRBD1 or TRBD2 (5 bases each). V gave up 8 bases and J gave up 3 bases, with 17 bases separating them. The CDR3 runs to 13 residues. CDR1 is SQVTM and CDR2 is ANQGSEA in the germline V gene. In DNA, the CDR3 is TGCAGCCTCCCCGGGGCGCATCTCTACGAGCAGTACTTC. It codes for CSLPGAHLYEQYF.

Only a few counts were recorded for this clone. This sequence joins TRBV19 and TRBJ1-1, with D tentatively TRBD1 (5 bases). Germline values: CDR1 LNHDA, CDR2 SQIVND (reference sequence). V lost 6 bases and J lost 5, with 22 bases in between. The CDR3 is 16 amino acids. The chain's CDR3 is CASRGGSAGEMTEAFF. CDR3 nucleotide sequence: TGTGCCAGTAGGGGGGGATCGGCGGGGGAGATGACTGAAGCTTTCTTT.

This CDR3 reads CTAGRTSNQPQHF. The CDR3 nucleotides read TGTACCGCGGGACGGACTAGCAATCAGCCCCAGCATTTT. The gene calls are TRBV6-5 and TRBJ1-5; D is possibly TRBD1 (5 bases). In germline, CDR1 is MNHEY, CDR2 SVGAGI. The CDR3 is 13 residues long.

CDR3 in DNA: TGCAGCGTTGACAGAGGGGCGGGAAACACCGGGGAGCTGTTTTTT. Translating gives CSVDRGAGNTGELFF. The chain is built from TRBV29-1 and TRBJ2-2, with D perhaps matching TRBD2 (6 bases). CDR3 length: 15 residues. Germline V gene lookup returns CDR1 SQVTM and CDR2 ANQGSEA. Trimming cost V 3 bases and J 2 bases, with 13 bases left between them.

This clone has more than one count but fewer than ten. The chain is built from TRBV2 and TRBJ1-5, with D possibly matching TRBD1 (5 bases). The V end was cut by 4 bases, the J end by 3 bases, with 13 bases between. CDR3 length equals 15 residues. CDR1 and CDR2 (germline): SNHLY, FYNNEI. CDR3 sequence (DNA): TGTGCCAGCAGTGGGGTGGGGGGAAACAATCAGCCCCAGCATTTT. As protein: CASSGVGGNNQPQHF.

This rearrangement joins TRBV4-1 to TRBJ1-2, with TRBD1 identical over 9 bases. This CDR3 region has 17 residues. With 4 bases clipped from V and 2 bases from J, the junction kept 11 bases outside the gene matches. The V gene's germline CDR1 is MGHRA and CDR2 YSYEKL. The CDR3 DNA follows: TGCGCCAGCAGCCCTTCGACAGACAGGGGGATCAACTATGGCTACACCTTC. Translation: CASSPSTDRGINYGYTF.

Here the CDR3 DNA reads TGTGCCAGCAGCTTGACAGGGAGTAGGGATTCACCCCTCCACTTT. Protein sequence: CASSLTGSRDSPLHF. This sequence joins TRBV5-5 and TRBJ1-6, with D maybe TRBD1 (6 bases). Germline V gene data show CDR1 as SGHKS and CDR2 as YYEKEE (reference sequence). Trimming shortened V by 1 base and J by 8 bases, and 13 bases separated the two germline ends. The length of the CDR3 is 15 residues.

This clone showed up just a few times. The V gene is TRBV2, the J gene TRBJ1-1, with D hard to call. This CDR3 is built from 14 residues. Per the germline V gene, CDR1 is SNHLY and CDR2 is FYNNEI. Trimming took 0 bases from V and 7 from J, leaving 12 bases between them. CDR3 bases: TGTGCCAGCAGTGAAGCTCAGAAGGGCGGTGAAGCTTTCTTT. This gives the protein CASSEAQKGGEAFF.

With regard to this clone: The sample carries other DNA sequences with the same CDR3. The chain carries TRBV5-1 and TRBJ2-2; no clear D gene. CDR1 SGHRS and CDR2 YFSETQ come from the germline V gene. Trimming pared 4 bases from V and 6 bases from J, leaving 10 bases between. The CDR3 runs 13 residues. CDR3 DNA: TGCGCCAGCAGCCCACCTATTGCCGGGGAGCTGTTTTTT. Protein sequence: CASSPPIAGELFF.